A single TCR beta chain is shown here with its context. Its target is not known. The study sampled nominally healthy donors, though unrecorded immune exposures were likely. The primer mix had 60 Vbeta and 13 Jbeta primers. Authors' processing steps: Later, 65 million to 85 million unique TCR beta chains were counted in an analysis, and roughly 11 million of them were shared. Sequencing used immunoSEQ multiplex PCR; TCRdb keeps in-frame clones, though not all of them. V, J and clone size are taken as reported in that table, and D and trimming were inferred from the DNA itself. The data show roughly 98,000 clones, about four fifths seen once. This entry belongs to a study of cytomegalovirus exposure and HLA in healthy donors. General study points: Cytomegalovirus-associated TCR beta chains were listed, numbering some 170. In presence/absence analyses, roughly uniform sequencing depth across donors was assumed.

V was clipped by 0 bases and J by 3 bases, with 11 bases between them. The length of the CDR3 is 15 residues. Germline assignment: CDR1 SGHRS and CDR2 YFSETQ. This TCR was recovered from a man between 18 and 35 years old in good health and CMV-seropositive. Sequenced material: PBMCs. This rearrangement joins TRBV5-1 to TRBJ2-3; D is perhaps TRBD1 (5 bases). The CDR3 protein is CASSLASGSTDTQYF. In nucleotides, the CDR3 is TGCGCCAGCAGCTTGGCTTCAGGGTCAACAGATACGCAGTATTTT.